This TCR beta chain was profiled in a study of control samples from healthy donors and cancer patients. The length of the CDR3 is 17 residues. Trimming removed 1 base from V and 8 bases from J, with 22 bases in between. Germline V gene lookup returns CDR1 LGHDT and CDR2 YNNKEL (reference sequence). Repertoires were generated with immunoSEQ multiplex PCR, while TCRdb's copy carries only in-frame clones and drops some. The sample has over 15,000 clones; around 80% are singletons. The sample was PBMCs. This rearrangement joins TRBV3-1 (or the pseudogene TRBV3-2) to TRBJ2-3, with D tentatively TRBD2 (6 bases). The receptor comes from a man at least 80 years old with head and neck cancer. CDR3 coding DNA: TGTGCCAGCAGCCAAGCCCCGGGGCGGAGGGCCGAGGGTACGCAGTATTTT. Its translation: CASSQAPGRRAEGTQYF.